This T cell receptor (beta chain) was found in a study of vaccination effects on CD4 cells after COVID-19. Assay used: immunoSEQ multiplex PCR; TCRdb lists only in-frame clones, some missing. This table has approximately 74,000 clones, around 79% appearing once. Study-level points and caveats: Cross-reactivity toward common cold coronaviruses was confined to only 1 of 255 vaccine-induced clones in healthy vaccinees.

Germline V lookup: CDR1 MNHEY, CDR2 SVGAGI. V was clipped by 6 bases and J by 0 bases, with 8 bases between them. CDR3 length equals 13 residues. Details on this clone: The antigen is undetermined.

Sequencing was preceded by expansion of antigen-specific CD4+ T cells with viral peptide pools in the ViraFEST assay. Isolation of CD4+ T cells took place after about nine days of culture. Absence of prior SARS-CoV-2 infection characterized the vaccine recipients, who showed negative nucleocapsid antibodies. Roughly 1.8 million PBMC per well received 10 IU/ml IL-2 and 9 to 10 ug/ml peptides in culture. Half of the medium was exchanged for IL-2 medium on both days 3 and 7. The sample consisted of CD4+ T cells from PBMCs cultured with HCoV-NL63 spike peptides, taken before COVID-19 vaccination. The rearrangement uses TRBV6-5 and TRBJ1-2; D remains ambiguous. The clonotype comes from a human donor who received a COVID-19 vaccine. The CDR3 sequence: CASRRTANYGYTF. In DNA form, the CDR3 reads TGTGCCAGCAGGCGGACGGCTAACTATGGCTACACCTTC.